This entry concerns a single TCR beta chain. The entry originates in a study of T cell changes during pregnancy in multiple sclerosis. Only in-frame clones appear in the TCRdb table, and some are missing; sequencing was by immunoSEQ multiplex PCR. The data hold 40,000 to 50,000 clones, with approximately 93% observed a single time. The length of the CDR3 is 15 residues. V gave up 4 bases and J gave up 0 bases, with 12 bases separating them. CDR1 is LNHNV and CDR2 is YYDKDF in the germline V gene (reference sequence). This chain links TRBV15 with TRBJ1-1; tentatively, D is TRBD1 (6 bases). This sequence originates from a female donor with multiple sclerosis, enrolled in a pregnancy study. The sequences come from CD4+ T cells from peripheral blood mononuclear cells, collected in the first trimester of pregnancy. Written as DNA, the CDR3 is TGTGCCACCAGCAAACACAGGGTCATGAACACTGAAGCTTTCTTT. Translated, it gives CATSKHRVMNTEAFF.